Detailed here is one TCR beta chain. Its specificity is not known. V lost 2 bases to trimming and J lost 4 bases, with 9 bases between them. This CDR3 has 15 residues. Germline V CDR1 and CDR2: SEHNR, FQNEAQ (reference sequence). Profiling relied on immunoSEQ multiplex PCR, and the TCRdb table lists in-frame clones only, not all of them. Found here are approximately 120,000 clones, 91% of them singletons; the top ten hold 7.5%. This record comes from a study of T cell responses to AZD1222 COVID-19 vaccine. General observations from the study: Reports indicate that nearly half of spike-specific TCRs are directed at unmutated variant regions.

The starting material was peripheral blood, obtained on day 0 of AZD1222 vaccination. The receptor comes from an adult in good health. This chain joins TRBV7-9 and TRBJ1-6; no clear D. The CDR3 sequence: CASSLLGGYNSPLHF. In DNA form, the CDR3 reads TGTGCCAGCAGCTTACTAGGAGGGTATAATTCACCCCTCCACTTT.